The following is a T cell receptor beta chain sequence with its context. Its matching antigen is unknown. Per the germline V gene, CDR1 is KGHSH and CDR2 is LQKENI. V gave up 0 bases and J gave up 3 bases, with 17 bases separating them. CDR3 size: 18 residues. The data were taken from a study of neurological immune-mediated disorders. Study outcomes and limitations: Patients with HTLV-1-associated myelopathy had the highest level of TCR clonal expansion, whereas patients with multiple sclerosis had the lowest level, falling beneath the level found in healthy controls. No expanded-clone CDR3 amino acid sequence recurred across subjects, suggesting private TCR-beta repertoires.

The unsorted libraries originated from 2 million PBMCs that had been stored at -80 C. cDNA was made by 5'RACE with 10-nucleotide random UMIs. From the 5' RACE reads, TCRdb called clonotypes with MiXCR, one entry per CDR3 protein. The table includes approximately 41,000 distinct CDR3 sequences, about 2.3% detected once. The chain uses TRBV18 and TRBJ1-4; no clear D gene. The specimen sequenced was PBMCs. The TCR originated in a man aged 25 to 40 with multiple sclerosis. The CDR3 spells CASSPPGLGSSANEKLFF. In DNA form, the CDR3 reads TGTGCCAGCTCACCACCGGGCCTGGGATCGTCGGCTAATGAAAAACTGTTTTTT.